This T cell receptor beta chain was sequenced for a study of cytomegalovirus exposure and HLA in healthy donors. Primers included in the PCR were 60 Vbeta and 13 Jbeta primers. Profiled with immunoSEQ multiplex PCR; TCRdb holds only in-frame clones, not every one. Among about 150,000 clones listed, 70% were seen once. The CDR3 consists of 15 residues. Germline CDR1 GTSNPN, CDR2 SVGIG (reference sequence). V was pared by 2 bases and J by 6 bases, with 20 bases between. A word on this clone: Its antigen is currently unknown.

Whole-study findings and limits: Later analysis showed TCR association rates varying by HLA locus, highest for DRB1 and lowest for HLA-C. Earlier analysis looked at TCR beta V segments, and most were productive about 87% or about 30% of the time. Among the sequence variants, a highly shared cluster was likely an artifact of sequencing. It was confirmed in vitro that a few of the CMV-associated chains were specific for CMV antigens.

The sequence was collected from a woman aged 60-75 years in good health and CMV-seropositive. The rearrangement joins TRBV30 to TRBJ2-7, with a tentative D call TRBD2 (6 bases). The sample consisted of PBMCs. The CDR3 DNA sequence: TGTGCCTGGAGTTCCGGGACTCCGCTTCGGTCCGAGCAGTACTTC. As protein: CAWSSGTPLRSEQYF.